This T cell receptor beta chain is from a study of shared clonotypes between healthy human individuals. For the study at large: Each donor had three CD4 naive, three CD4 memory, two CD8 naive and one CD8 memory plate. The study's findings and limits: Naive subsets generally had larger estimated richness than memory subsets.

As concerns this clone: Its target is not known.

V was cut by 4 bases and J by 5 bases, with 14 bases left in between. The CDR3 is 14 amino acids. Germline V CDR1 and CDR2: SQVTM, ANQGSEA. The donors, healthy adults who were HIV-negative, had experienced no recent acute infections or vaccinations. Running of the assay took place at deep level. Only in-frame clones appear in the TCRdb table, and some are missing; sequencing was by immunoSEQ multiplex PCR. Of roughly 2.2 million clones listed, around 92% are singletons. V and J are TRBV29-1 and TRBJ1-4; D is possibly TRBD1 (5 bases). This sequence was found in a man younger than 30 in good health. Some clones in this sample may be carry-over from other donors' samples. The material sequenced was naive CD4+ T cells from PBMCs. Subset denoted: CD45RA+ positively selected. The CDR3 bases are TGCAGCGTTGCGGGTCGGCAGGGAAATGAAAAACTGTTTTTT. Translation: CSVAGRQGNEKLFF. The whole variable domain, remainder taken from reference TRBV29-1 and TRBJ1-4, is SAVISQKPSRDICQRGTSLTIQCQVDSQVTMMFWYRQQPGQSLTLIATANQGSEATYESGFVIDKFPISRPNLTFSTLTVSNMSPEDSSIYLCSVAGRQGNEKLFFGSGTQLSVL.